One TCR beta chain is described in this entry. The antigen is not known. These data come from a study of cytomegalovirus exposure and HLA in healthy donors. With 60 Vbeta and 13 Jbeta primers, the PCR was carried out. This table comes from immunoSEQ multiplex PCR, and its TCRdb copy is limited to in-frame clones, with some not included. Of fewer than 80,000 clones listed, under 80% were seen once; the top ten hold 6.9%. Whole-study findings and limits: A prior analysis recorded that most TCR beta V segments were productive about 90% or about 30% of the time. An ancestry cluster, one associated with Asian ancestry, reportedly showed fewer N-insertions than the approximately 700-donor mean in a later analysis.

The specimen sequenced was PBMCs. The receptor was isolated from a woman between 45 and 65 years old in good health and CMV-seropositive.

The DNA of the CDR3 is TGTGCCAGCAGCCCGGACAGTAACTATGGCTACACCTTC. It is translated as CASSPDSNYGYTF. This sequence joins TRBV11-1 and TRBJ1-2; the D gene is possibly TRBD1 (6 bases). The CDR3 has 13 residues. Germline V gene lookup returns CDR1 SGHAT and CDR2 FQDESV (reference sequence). V lost 5 bases, J lost 1 base, and 8 bases lay in between.